Given below is one TCR beta chain in context. Germline-derived CDR1 and CDR2 are MDHEN and SYDVKM. With V trimmed by 5 bases and J by 4 bases, 7 bases remained unmatched. The CDR3 extends over 15 amino acids. The data stem from a study of shared clonotypes between healthy human individuals. Profiling relied on immunoSEQ multiplex PCR, and the TCRdb table lists in-frame clones only, not all of them. The sample lists about 640,000 clones, approximately 79% occurring once. The sequencing sample was made of memory CD4+ T cells sorted from blood. Subset in this sample: CD45RA-negative fraction. This TCR derives from a woman aged 25 to 39 in good health. The chain carries TRBV28 and TRBJ2-7; 11 bases are shared with TRBD1. The CDR3 protein is CASSTSGTGGYEQYF. CDR3 nucleotide sequence: TGTGCCAGCAGTACCTCCGGGACAGGGGGATACGAGCAGTACTTC. Full variable domain (outside the CDR3, taken from reference TRBV28 and TRBJ2-7): DVKVTQSSRYLVKRTGEKVFLECVQDMDHENMFWYRQDPGLGLRLIYFSYDVKMKEKGDIPEGYSVSREKKERFSLILESASTNQTSMYLCASSTSGTGGYEQYFGPGTRLTVT.